The 5 T cell receptor beta chains below all came from one sample that was sequenced in a study of metastatic and nonmetastatic thyroid tumors (TCRdb year 2020). No treatment had been received by any patient before thyroid surgery. Libraries were made using PCR. Sequencing took place on an Illumina HiSeq 4000. TCRdb itself trimmed the public reads at Q25 with fastp, ran MiXCR and retained productive beta chains. This sample lists 2,500 to 3,000 clones; approximately 25% were detected once. Over 20% of the sample belongs to the ten largest clones. Sequenced sample: adjacent normal tissue. The source is a male donor with papillary thyroid cancer or a benign thyroid nodule (not recorded which). Some clones in this sample may be carry-over from other donors' samples.

This clone is medium-sized in the sample. Germline is not matched at one junction end, which may reflect a read error. The sample carries other DNA sequences with the same CDR3. The rearrangement joins TRBV28 to TRBJ1-1, with TRBD1 identical over 7 bases. Germline CDR1 reads MDHEN; CDR2 reads SYDVKM. This CDR3 region has 13 residues. CDR3 DNA sequence: TGCGAATCGTTAAACAGGGGAAAGACTGAAGCCTTCTTT. It encodes CESLNRGKTEAFF.

This clone has just a few counts. The chain couples TRBV5-1 to TRBJ2-1; 9 positions agree with TRBD2. The CDR3 has 16 amino acids. CDR1 is SGHRS, CDR2 YFSETQ, per germline. V shed 5 bases and J 6 bases; nucleotides not matched to a gene: 12. The CDR3 sequence is CASSESGGLSGNEQFF. As DNA, the CDR3 is TGCGCCAGCAGTGAGAGCGGGGGGCTCTCAGGCAATGAGCAGTTCTTC.

This clone was seen a handful of times. The chain combines TRBV27 with TRBJ2-7; 7 nucleotides align to TRBD2. Germline CDR1 is MNHEY and CDR2 is SMNVEV (reference sequence). Trimming removed 8 bases from V and 2 bases from J; junction bases left unmatched: 9. The CDR3 has 14 amino acids. In nucleotides, the CDR3 is TGTGCCAGCGGGGTGGCTAGCGGTCCCTACGAGCAGTACTTC. Translating it yields CASGVASGPYEQYF.

By sample share, this clone is medium-sized. In nucleotides, the CDR3 is TGTGCCAGTAGCATGAGACAGGGGGTTTCTGGCAATCAGCCCCAGCATTTT. Protein: CASSMRQGVSGNQPQHF. This rearrangement joins TRBV19 to TRBJ1-5; 9 bases map to TRBD1. The CDR3 is 17 residues long. In germline, CDR1 is LNHDA, CDR2 SQIVND (reference sequence). With 6 bases clipped from V and 2 bases from J, the junction kept 11 bases outside the gene matches. The full variable domain, in which reference TRBV19 and TRBJ1-5 provide the parts outside the CDR3, is DGGITQSPKYLFRKEGQNVTLSCEQNLNHDAMYWYRQDPGQGLRLIYYSQIVNDFQKGDIAEGYSVSREKKESFPLTVTSAQKNPTAFYLCASSMRQGVSGNQPQHFGDGTRLSIL.

The chain combines TRBV14 with TRBJ1-1; D remains ambiguous. Trimming stripped 2 bases from V and 0 bases from J, with 7 bases between. The CDR3 length is 14 residues. Germline CDR1 and CDR2: SGHDN and FVKESK. The CDR3 nucleotides are TGTGCCAGCAGCCAATTGGCATTGAACACTGAAGCTTTCTTT. As protein: CASSQLALNTEAFF.